These 18 T cell receptor beta chains came from one sample sequenced in a study of T-cell reconstitution after alpha-beta-depleted transplantation in children (dated by TCRdb to 2016 to 2017). The library was produced with PCR. Sequencing relied on an Illumina HiSeq 2500. TCR library preparation used molecular barcoding, with unique molecular identifiers applied to normalize quantification of the TCRbeta repertoire. The public reads were run again by TCRdb, first through fastp at Q25 and then through MiXCR, and only productive beta chains were kept. All rows with the same CDR3 protein become a single entry with the most common DNA and genes. This sample gives 80,000 to 95,000 distinct CDR3 sequences in total; roughly 8.3% of them show up just once. Of the sample, over 6% falls within the top ten clones. The sample in question was PBMCs from the stem cell graft donor, obtained from the stem cell graft. These TCRs come from a human donor who donated a stem cell graft to a child with congenital amegakaryocytic thrombocytopenia.

This clonotype was seen many times. The J gene is TRBJ1-3, the V gene TRBV4-3; tentative D call: TRBD1 (5 bases). CDR1 and CDR2 (germline): LGHNA, YSLEER. Trimming pared 0 bases from V and 7 bases from J, leaving 13 bases between. The CDR3 has 15 residues. The CDR3 spells CASSQDGFRDNTIYF. The CDR3 DNA is TGCGCCAGCAGCCAAGATGGATTCAGGGACAACACCATATATTTT.

This clonotype was found many times. CDR3 nucleotides: TGCAGTGCTAGAGAATCTGCTACTAATGAAAAACTGTTTTTT. Amino acid sequence: CSARESATNEKLFF. The chain has TRBV20-1 and TRBJ1-4, with no clear D. Germline V CDR1 and CDR2: DFQATT, SNEGSKA (reference sequence). The V end lost 0 bases, the J end lost 2 bases, and 7 bases lay between the germline ends. CDR3 length: 14 amino acids.

This clonotype was seen at least ten times. V gene TRBV7-2 combines with J gene TRBJ2-1, with 11 bases fitting TRBD2. There are 15 residues in the CDR3. The V segment lost 7 bases and the J segment 3 bases; nucleotides outside the gene matches: 5. CDR1 SGHTA and CDR2 FQGNSA come from the germline V gene. Written as DNA, the CDR3 is TGTGCCAGCACCCCCCTAGCGGGGGGCTACAATGAGCAGTTCTTC. Translating it yields CASTPLAGGYNEQFF.

This clonotype was counted ten times or more. This rearrangement joins TRBV3-1 to TRBJ2-7, with 10 bases aligning to TRBD1. This CDR3 has 15 residues. V gave up 5 bases and J gave up 3 bases; unmatched junction bases: 7. CDR1 is LGHDT and CDR2 is YNNKEL in the germline V gene (reference sequence). In DNA, the CDR3 is TGTGCCAGCAGCGAAGGGACAGGGGATTTCTACGAGCAGTACTTC. Translating it yields CASSEGTGDFYEQYF.

This clonotype was observed many times. V usage is TRBV12-3 or TRBV12-4 and J usage is TRBJ2-7; D gene ambiguous. Between the trimmed V and J ends, which lost 6 bases and 1 base, there was a span of 7 bases. The CDR3 runs to 12 residues. The CDR3 DNA reads as TGTGCCAGCAGCCAGCAGTCCTACGAGCAGTACTTC. Its translation: CASSQQSYEQYF.

This clonotype was recorded many times. The rearrangement uses TRBV20-1 and TRBJ1-2, with a tentative D call TRBD1 (5 bases). Germline V gene data show CDR1 as DFQATT and CDR2 as SNEGSKA (reference sequence). V dropped 6 bases and J dropped 8 bases, with 19 bases sitting between them. CDR3 length: 13 residues. The CDR3 nucleotides are TGCAGTGCGCCGCCGGGGGGGGGTAAGGGCTACACCTTC. This codes for CSAPPGGGKGYTF.

This clonotype was counted ten times or more. The gene calls are TRBV11-1 and TRBJ2-1, with 10 bases matching TRBD2. CDR3 length: 16 residues. Unmatched junction bases numbered 6, after V lost 5 bases and J lost 2 bases. Germline V gene lookup returns CDR1 SGHAT and CDR2 FQDESV (reference sequence). This chain's CDR3 is CASSAGTSAAYNEQFF. CDR3 DNA sequence: TGTGCCAGCAGCGCGGGGACTAGCGCTGCCTACAATGAGCAGTTCTTC.

This clonotype was counted many times. The V gene is TRBV29-1, the J gene TRBJ1-1, with D perhaps matching TRBD1 (5 bases). The germline CDR1 and CDR2 sequences are SQVTM and ANQGSEA. V was shortened by 8 bases and J by 0 bases, with 16 bases between the two germline ends. The CDR3 runs to 14 residues. Written as DNA, the CDR3 is TGCAGCACCCTCTCGGGGGGGATGAACACTGAAGCTTTCTTT. Translating gives CSTLSGGMNTEAFF.

There are many counts of this clonotype. The chain has TRBV28 and TRBJ2-5, with D maybe TRBD2 (5 bases). The ends were cut back, 2 bases at V and 1 base at J, with 26 bases in the middle. Per the germline V gene, CDR1 is MDHEN and CDR2 is SYDVKM. CDR3 length equals 20 residues. For the CDR3, the DNA is TGTGCCAGCAGTTTACCCCGGTTAGCGCGGGTCCCCGCCTTCCAAGAGACCCAGTACTTC. Residues: CASSLPRLARVPAFQETQYF.

This clonotype came up many times. The rearrangement uses TRBV20-1 and TRBJ2-7; no clear D. Trimming left V 4 bases short and J 5 bases short, with 12 bases between. Germline lookup yields CDR1 DFQATT and CDR2 SNEGSKA (reference sequence). The CDR3 sequence is 12 residues long. The DNA for the CDR3 is TGCAGTGCTAAAAAAACTACAGACGAGCAGTACTTC. As protein: CSAKKTTDEQYF.

This clonotype was recorded at least ten times. The CDR3 coding sequence is TGCGCCAGCAGCTTGGATGCAGGGGGAAGAGGAGATACGCAGTATTTT. Translation gives CASSLDAGGRGDTQYF. The rearrangement links TRBV5-1 to TRBJ2-3, with TRBD1 matching 7 bases. The CDR3 runs to 16 residues. Germline V lookup: CDR1 SGHRS, CDR2 YFSETQ. V trimming: 0 bases; J trimming: 5 bases; junction bases outside the gene matches: 9.

In its sample, this clonotype was seen many times. The CDR3 DNA is TGCAGCGTTGAAGCCGCGACAGGGAATAACTACGAGCAGTACTTC. Amino acid sequence: CSVEAATGNNYEQYF. The genes are TRBV29-1 and TRBJ2-7; TRBD1 aligns across 7 bases. The CDR3 length is 15 residues. The V gene's germline CDR1 is SQVTM and CDR2 ANQGSEA. Germline trimming cut 1 base from V and 3 bases from J; bases unmatched to any gene: 9.

This clonotype occurred many times. This chain uses TRBV5-1 with TRBJ2-7; D uncertain. The CDR3 covers 15 residues. Trimming took off 0 bases at V and 3 bases at J, with 13 bases between the two ends. Germline-derived CDR1 and CDR2 are SGHRS and YFSETQ. The chain's CDR3 is CASSLGPDRNYEQYF. The CDR3 nucleotides are TGCGCCAGCAGCTTGGGCCCGGACCGTAACTACGAGCAGTACTTC.

This clonotype appeared a few times. The chain has TRBV5-1 and TRBJ2-4; 9 nucleotides line up with TRBD2. The junction had 8 bases not matched to a gene; V was cut back by 0 bases and J by 7 bases. This CDR3 comprises 16 residues. Germline loops: CDR1 SGHRS, CDR2 YFSETQ. The CDR3 DNA reads as TGCGCCAGCAGCTTGGCTGTCGGGACTAGCCGGAACATTCAGTACTTC. As protein: CASSLAVGTSRNIQYF. Drawing the rest from reference TRBV5-1 and TRBJ2-4, the complete variable domain is KAGVTQTPRYLIKTRGQQVTLSCSPISGHRSVSWYQQTPGQGLQFLFEYFSETQRNKGNFPGRFSGRQFSNSRSEMNVSTLELGDSALYLCASSLAVGTSRNIQYFGAGTRLSVL.

V usage is TRBV14 and J usage is TRBJ2-1; 9 nucleotides match TRBD2. The CDR3 sequence is 18 residues long. Germline assignment: CDR1 SGHDN and CDR2 FVKESK. The V segment lost 1 base and the J segment 4 bases; nucleotides outside the gene matches: 11. This CDR3 reads CASSQVQGTSRYYNEQFF. DNA for the CDR3: TGTGCCAGCAGCCAAGTGCAGGGGACTAGCCGATATTACAATGAGCAGTTCTTC.

This clonotype was recorded a few times. The V call is TRBV12-3 or TRBV12-4, the J call TRBJ1-1, with D unresolved. The V end lost 5 bases, the J end lost 1 base, and 11 bases lay between the germline ends. The CDR3 has 14 amino acids. The CDR3 bases are TGTGCCAGCAGTATGGACCCGTCGAACACTGAAGCTTTCTTT. As protein: CASSMDPSNTEAFF.

This clonotype was seen many times. The gene calls are TRBV12-3 or TRBV12-4 and TRBJ2-1, with a possible D match to TRBD2 (6 bases). V was pared by 7 bases and J by 0 bases, with 22 bases between. The CDR3 spans 18 residues. The CDR3 DNA is TGTGCCAGCAACTTTGGGGGGTGGGACCAAAGCTCCTACAATGAGCAGTTCTTC. It yields the protein CASNFGGWDQSSYNEQFF.

This clonotype was detected ten times or more. The chain employs TRBV7-9 and TRBJ1-5; D is uncertain. Deletions cut 1 base from V and 0 bases from J, with 7 bases between. The CDR3 runs to 15 residues. Germline V gives CDR1 SEHNR, CDR2 FQNEAQ (reference sequence). The CDR3 nucleotides read TGTGCCAGCAGCTTAGGCAGATATAGCAATCAGCCCCAGCATTTT. It encodes CASSLGRYSNQPQHF.